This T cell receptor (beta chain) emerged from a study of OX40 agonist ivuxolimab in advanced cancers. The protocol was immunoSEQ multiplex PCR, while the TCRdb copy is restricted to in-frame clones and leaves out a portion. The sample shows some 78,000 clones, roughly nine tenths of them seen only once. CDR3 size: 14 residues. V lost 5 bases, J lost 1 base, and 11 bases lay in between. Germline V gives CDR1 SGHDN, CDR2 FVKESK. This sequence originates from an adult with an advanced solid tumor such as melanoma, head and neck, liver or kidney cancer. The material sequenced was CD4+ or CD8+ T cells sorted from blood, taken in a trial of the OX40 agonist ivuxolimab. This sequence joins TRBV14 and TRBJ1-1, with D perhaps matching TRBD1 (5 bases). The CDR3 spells CASSIGTANTEAFF. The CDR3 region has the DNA TGTGCCAGCAGCATAGGGACGGCGAACACTGAAGCTTTCTTT.